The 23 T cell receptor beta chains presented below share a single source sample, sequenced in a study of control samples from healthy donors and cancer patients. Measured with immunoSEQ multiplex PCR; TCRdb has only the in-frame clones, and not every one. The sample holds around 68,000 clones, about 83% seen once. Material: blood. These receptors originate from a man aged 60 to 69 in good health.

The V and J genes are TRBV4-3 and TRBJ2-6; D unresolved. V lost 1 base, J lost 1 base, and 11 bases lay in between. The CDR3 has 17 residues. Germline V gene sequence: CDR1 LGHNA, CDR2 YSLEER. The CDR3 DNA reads TGCGCCAGCAGCCAAGGGGAAGTTGGTTCTGGGGCCAACGTCCTGACTTTC. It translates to CASSQGEVGSGANVLTF.

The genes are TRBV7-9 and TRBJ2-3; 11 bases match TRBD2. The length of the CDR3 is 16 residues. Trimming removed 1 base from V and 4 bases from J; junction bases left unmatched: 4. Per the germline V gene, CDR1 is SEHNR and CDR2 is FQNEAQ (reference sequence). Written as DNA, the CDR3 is TGTGCCAGCAGCTTAGTACTAGCGGGAGACGCAGATACGCAGTATTTT. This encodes CASSLVLAGDADTQYF.

Written as DNA, the CDR3 is TGTGCCATCATGCCGGCCCCGGGACAGGGCCAAGCCGGGGAGCTGTTTTTT. Its translation is CAIMPAPGQGQAGELFF. The V and J genes are TRBV10-3 and TRBJ2-2, with 9 bases lining up with TRBD1. V lost 7 bases, J lost 6 bases, and 15 bases stayed unmatched. This CDR3 spans 17 amino acids. Germline-derived CDR1 and CDR2 are ENHRY and SYGVKD.

CDR3 region: CASRRTSQGYSNQPQHF. Here the CDR3 DNA reads TGTGCCAGTAGGCGAACAAGCCAGGGTTATAGCAATCAGCCCCAGCATTTT. The chain recombines TRBV19 with TRBJ1-5; perhaps TRBD1 as D (5 bases). Germline CDR1 is LNHDA and CDR2 is SQIVND (reference sequence). CDR3 length equals 17 residues. The V gene lost 6 bases and the J gene lost 0 bases, with 18 bases spanning the gap.

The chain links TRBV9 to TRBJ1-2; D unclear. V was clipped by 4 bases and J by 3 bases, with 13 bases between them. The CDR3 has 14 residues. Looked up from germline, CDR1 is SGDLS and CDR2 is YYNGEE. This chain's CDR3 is CASSRGLEDYGYTF. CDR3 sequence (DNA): TGTGCCAGCAGCAGAGGGTTAGAAGACTATGGCTACACCTTC.

For the CDR3, the DNA is TGTGCCAGCAGCTTAGCGGGTAGCAATCAGCCCCAGCATTTT. This codes for CASSLAGSNQPQHF. This rearrangement joins TRBV11-2 to TRBJ1-5, with D uncertain. The length of the CDR3 is 14 residues. V was trimmed by 1 base and J by 0 bases, leaving 4 bases between them. The germline V gene encodes CDR1 SGHAT and CDR2 FQNNGV. Drawing the rest from reference TRBV11-2 and TRBJ1-5, the complete variable domain is EAGVAQSPRYKIIEKRQSVAFWCNPISGHATLYWYQQILGQGPKLLIQFQNNGVVDDSQLPKDRFSAERLKGVDSTLKIQPAKLEDSAVYLCASSLAGSNQPQHFGDGTRLSIL.

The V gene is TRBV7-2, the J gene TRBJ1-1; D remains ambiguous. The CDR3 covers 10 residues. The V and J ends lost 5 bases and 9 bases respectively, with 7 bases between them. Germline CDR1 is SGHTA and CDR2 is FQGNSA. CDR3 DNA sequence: TGTGCCAGCAGCATTTCCAAAGCTTTCTTT. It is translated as CASSISKAFF.

CDR3 loop: CASSQGLAGGDSYEQYF. CDR3 DNA: TGTGCCAGCAGCCAAGGACTAGCGGGAGGAGACTCCTACGAGCAGTACTTC. The genes are TRBV7-2 and TRBJ2-7, with 14 bases identical to TRBD2. The V segment lost 5 bases and the J segment 0 bases; nucleotides outside the gene matches: 6. Germline loops: CDR1 SGHTA, CDR2 FQGNSA. The CDR3 extends over 17 amino acids.

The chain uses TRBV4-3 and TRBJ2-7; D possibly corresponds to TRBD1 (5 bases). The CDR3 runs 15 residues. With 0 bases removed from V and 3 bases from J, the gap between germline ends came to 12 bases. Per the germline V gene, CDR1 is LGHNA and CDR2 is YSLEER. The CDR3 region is CASSQDSQGYYEQYF. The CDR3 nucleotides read TGCGCCAGCAGCCAAGATTCCCAGGGTTACTACGAGCAGTACTTC.

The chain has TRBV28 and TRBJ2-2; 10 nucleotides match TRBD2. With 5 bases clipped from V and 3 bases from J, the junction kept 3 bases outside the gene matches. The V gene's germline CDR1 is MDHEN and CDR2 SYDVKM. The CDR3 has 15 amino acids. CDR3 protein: CASSPGLAYTGELFF. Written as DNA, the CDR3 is TGTGCCAGCAGTCCGGGACTAGCGTACACCGGGGAGCTGTTTTTT.

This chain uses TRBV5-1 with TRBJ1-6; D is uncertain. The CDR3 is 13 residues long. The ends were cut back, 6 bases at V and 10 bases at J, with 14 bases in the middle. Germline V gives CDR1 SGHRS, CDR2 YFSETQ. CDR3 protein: CASTPIGGSPLHF. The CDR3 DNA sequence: TGCGCCAGCACCCCCATTGGTGGATCACCCCTCCACTTT. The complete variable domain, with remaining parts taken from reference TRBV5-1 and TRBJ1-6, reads KAGVTQTPRYLIKTRGQQVTLSCSPISGHRSVSWYQQTPGQGLQFLFEYFSETQRNKGNFPGRFSGRQFSNSRSEMNVSTLELGDSALYLCASTPIGGSPLHFGNGTRLTVT.

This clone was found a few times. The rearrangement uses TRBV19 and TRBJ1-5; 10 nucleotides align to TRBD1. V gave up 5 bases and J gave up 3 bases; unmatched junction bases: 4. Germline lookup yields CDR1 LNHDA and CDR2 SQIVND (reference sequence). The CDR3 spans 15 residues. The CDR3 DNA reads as TGTGCCAGTAGTCCCGGGACAGGGGTCAATCAGCCCCAGCATTTT. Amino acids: CASSPGTGVNQPQHF.

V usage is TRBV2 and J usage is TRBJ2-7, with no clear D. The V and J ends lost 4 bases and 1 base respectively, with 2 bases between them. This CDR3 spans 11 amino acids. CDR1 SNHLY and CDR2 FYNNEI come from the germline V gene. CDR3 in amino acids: CASSASYEQYF. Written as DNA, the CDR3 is TGTGCCAGCAGTGCTTCCTACGAGCAGTACTTC.

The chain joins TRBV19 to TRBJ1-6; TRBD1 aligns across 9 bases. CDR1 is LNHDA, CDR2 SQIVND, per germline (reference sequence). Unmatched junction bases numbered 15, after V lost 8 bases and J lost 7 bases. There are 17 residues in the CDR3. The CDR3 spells CASPGQGLVSSNSPLHF. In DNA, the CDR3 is TGTGCCAGTCCGGGACAGGGACTTGTGTCCTCAAATTCACCCCTCCACTTT.

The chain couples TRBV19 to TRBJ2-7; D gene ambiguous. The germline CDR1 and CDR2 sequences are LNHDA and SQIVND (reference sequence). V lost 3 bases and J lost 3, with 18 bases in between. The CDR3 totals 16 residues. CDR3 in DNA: TGTGCCAGTAGTATCGCCCTTTCAGAGGCCAGCTACGAGCAGTACTTC. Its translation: CASSIALSEASYEQYF.

CDR3 amino acids: CASSPGLANYNEQFF. The CDR3 nucleotides read TGTGCCAGCTCACCAGGACTAGCGAACTACAATGAGCAGTTCTTC. The chain couples TRBV18 to TRBJ2-1, with TRBD2 matching over 9 bases. This CDR3 contains 15 residues. The germline V gene encodes CDR1 KGHSH and CDR2 LQKENI. J lost 3 bases, V lost 2 bases, and 2 bases had no gene match.

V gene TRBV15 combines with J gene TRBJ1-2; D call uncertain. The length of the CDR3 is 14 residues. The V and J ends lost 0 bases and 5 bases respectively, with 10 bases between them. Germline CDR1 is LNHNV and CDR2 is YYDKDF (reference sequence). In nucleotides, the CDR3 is TGTGCCACCAGCAGAGACGGCAGGCCTTATGGCTACACCTTC. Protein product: CATSRDGRPYGYTF.

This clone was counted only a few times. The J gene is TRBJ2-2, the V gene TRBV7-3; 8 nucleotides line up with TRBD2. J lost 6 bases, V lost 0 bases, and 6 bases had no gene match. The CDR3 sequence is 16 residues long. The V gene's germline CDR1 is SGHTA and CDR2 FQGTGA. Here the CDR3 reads CASSLTAGVNPGELFF. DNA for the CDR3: TGTGCCAGCAGCTTAACAGCGGGAGTAAACCCCGGGGAGCTGTTTTTT.

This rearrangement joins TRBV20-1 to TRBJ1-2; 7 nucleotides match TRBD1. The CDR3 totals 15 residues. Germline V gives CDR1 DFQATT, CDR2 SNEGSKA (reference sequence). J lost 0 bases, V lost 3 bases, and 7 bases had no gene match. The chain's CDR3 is CSASPGGSANYGYTF. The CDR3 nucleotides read TGCAGTGCTAGTCCAGGGGGTTCCGCTAACTATGGCTACACCTTC.

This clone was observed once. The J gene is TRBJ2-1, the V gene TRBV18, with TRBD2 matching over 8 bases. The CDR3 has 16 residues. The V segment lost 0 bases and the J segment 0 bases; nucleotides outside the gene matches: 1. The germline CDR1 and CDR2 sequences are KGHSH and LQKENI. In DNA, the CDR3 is TGTGCCAGCTCACCACCGAGCGGGAGCTCCTACAATGAGCAGTTCTTC. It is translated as CASSPPSGSSYNEQFF.

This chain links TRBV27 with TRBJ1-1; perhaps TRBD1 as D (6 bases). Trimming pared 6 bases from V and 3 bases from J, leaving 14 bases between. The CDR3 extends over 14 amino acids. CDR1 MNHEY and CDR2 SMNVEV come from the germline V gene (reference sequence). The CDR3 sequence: CASRLQGQDTEAFF. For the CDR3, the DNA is TGTGCCAGCAGGTTACAGGGTCAGGACACTGAAGCTTTCTTT.

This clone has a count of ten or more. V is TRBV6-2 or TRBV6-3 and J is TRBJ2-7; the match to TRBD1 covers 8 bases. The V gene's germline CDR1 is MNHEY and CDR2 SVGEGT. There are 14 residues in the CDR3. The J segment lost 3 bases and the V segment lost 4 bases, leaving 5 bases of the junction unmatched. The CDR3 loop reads CASSSYTGGYEQYF. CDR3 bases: TGTGCCAGCAGTTCCTACACAGGGGGCTACGAGCAGTACTTC.

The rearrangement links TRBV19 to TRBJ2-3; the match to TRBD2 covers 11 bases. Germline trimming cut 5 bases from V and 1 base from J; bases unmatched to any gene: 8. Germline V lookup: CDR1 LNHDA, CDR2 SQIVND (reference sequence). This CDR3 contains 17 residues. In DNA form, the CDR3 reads TGTGCCAGTAGTTACCGCTCGGGACTAGCGGGCACAGATACGCAGTATTTT. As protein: CASSYRSGLAGTDTQYF.